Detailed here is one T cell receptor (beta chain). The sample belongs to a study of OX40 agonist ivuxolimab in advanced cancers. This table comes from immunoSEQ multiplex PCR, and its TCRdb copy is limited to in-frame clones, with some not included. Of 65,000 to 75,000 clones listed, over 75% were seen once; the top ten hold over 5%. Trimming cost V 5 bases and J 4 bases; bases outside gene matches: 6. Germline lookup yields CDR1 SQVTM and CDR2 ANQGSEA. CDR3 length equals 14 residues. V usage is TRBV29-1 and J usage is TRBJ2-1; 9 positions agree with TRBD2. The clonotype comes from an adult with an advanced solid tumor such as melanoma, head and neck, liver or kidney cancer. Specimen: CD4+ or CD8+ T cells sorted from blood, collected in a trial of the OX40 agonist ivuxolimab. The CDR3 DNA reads TGCAGCGTTAAACAGCGGGGGGAATACAATGAGCAGTTCTTC. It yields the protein CSVKQRGEYNEQFF.